The rows below give T cell receptor beta chains drawn from one sample of a study of T cell repertoires in cytomegalovirus infection. TCRdb analysed the reads with MiXCR anew, one entry per CDR3 protein. The table records 740,000 or so distinct CDR3 sequences, 35% to 40% of them present only once. The sequencing input was PBMCs. The receptors were sampled from a human donor in good health (CMV status not recorded). Some clones in this sample may be carry-over from other donors' samples. The CDR3 runs from the conserved cysteine through the conserved F or W. D genes are given only for firm matches. Expanded clones are given a class, and other clones once, few, many or no size at all.

j_call v_call clone_size cdr3_length d_call cdr3_aa cdr3_nt
TRBJ1-2 TRBV7-6 . 17 TRBD1 CASSPFERTGGIYGYTF TGTGCCAGCAGCCCGTTCGAAAGGACAGGGGGGATCTATGGCTACACCTTC
TRBJ2-7 TRBV25-1 once 14 . CASSEYSGTYEQYF TGTGCCAGCAGTGAATATAGCGGCACCTACGAGCAGTACTTC
TRBJ2-1 TRBV15 few 14 TRBD2 CATSTGGGLFGRFF TGTGCCACCAGCACTGGCGGGGGGCTGTTTGGGCGGTTCTTC
TRBJ1-2 TRBV20-1 . 13 . CSASTYRLGGYTF TGCAGTGCTTCTACCTACAGGCTGGGGGGCTACACCTTC
TRBJ1-4 TRBV6-6 . 16 . CASSYLTVLRDEKLFF TGTGCCAGCAGTTACCTAACGGTTTTGCGGGATGAAAAACTGTTTTTT
TRBJ2-1 TRBV3-1 many 15 TRBD1 CASSPRDRAYNEQFF TGTGCCAGCAGTCCCCGGGACAGGGCTTACAATGAGCAGTTCTTC
TRBJ2-5 TRBV7-7 few 14 . CASSSTGLEGTQYF TGTGCTAGCAGCTCAACCGGGTTAGAGGGGACCCAGTACTTC
TRBJ2-4 TRBV6-1 . 20 . CASSEAGGSRAALAKNIQYF TGTGCCAGCAGTGAAGCGGGAGGTTCCAGGGCGGCCCTAGCCAAAAACATTCAGTACTTC
TRBJ2-7 TRBV7-6 . 13 . CASSLTRVYEQYF TGTGCCAGCAGCTTAACGAGGGTCTACGAGCAGTACTTC
TRBJ1-2 TRBV29-1 . 11 . CSVPGGRGYTF TGCAGCGTCCCCGGAGGGCGAGGCTACACCTTC
TRBJ1-1 TRBV28 . 11 . CASSYDGEAFF TGTGCCAGCAGTTATGACGGTGAAGCTTTCTTT
TRBJ1-1 TRBV2 . 14 TRBD1 CASTVRGRDTEAFF TGTGCCAGCACGGTGAGGGGGCGCGACACTGAAGCTTTCTTT
TRBJ2-1 TRBV7-6 . 12 . CASSHMVDEQFF TGTGCCAGCAGCCACATGGTGGATGAGCAGTTCTTC
TRBJ1-5 TRBV19 . 12 TRBD1 CASSGQGKPQHF TGTGCCAGTAGTGGACAGGGGAAGCCCCAGCATTTT
TRBJ2-3 TRBV4-2 . 14 . CASSTLRGTDTQYF TGTGCCAGCAGCACGCTACGGGGAACAGATACGCAGTATTTT
TRBJ2-4 TRBV6-5 few 15 TRBD2 CASTELAGVKNIQYF TGTGCCAGCACCGAACTAGCGGGAGTCAAAAACATTCAGTACTTC
TRBJ1-5 TRBV7-3 . 20 TRBD1 CASSSSHAGTGTYSNQPQHF TGTGCCAGCAGCTCATCCCATGCCGGGACAGGCACTTATAGCAATCAGCCCCAGCATTTT
TRBJ2-7 TRBV7-9 . 12 . CASKADSYEQYF TGTGCCAGCAAGGCGGATTCCTACGAGCAGTACTTC
TRBJ2-3 TRBV5-1 . 15 . CASSYDRAGRDTQYF TGCGCCAGCAGCTACGACAGGGCGGGACGAGATACGCAGTATTTT
TRBJ1-1 TRBV7-8 . 18 TRBD1 CASILRDRAPRFDTEAFF TGTGCCAGCATCCTCCGGGACAGGGCTCCCCGGTTTGACACTGAAGCTTTCTTT
TRBJ2-3 TRBV7-6 many 16 TRBD2 CASSLNSGGNTDTQYF TGTGCCAGCAGCCTAAATAGCGGGGGCAACACAGATACGCAGTATTTT
TRBJ1-2 TRBV7-2 many 14 . CASSLEVPGRGYTF TGTGCCAGCAGCTTAGAGGTCCCAGGGCGAGGCTACACCTTC
TRBJ1-6 TRBV27 few 18 . CASRRGHQSSSYNSPLHF TGTGCCAGCAGACGAGGACATCAATCGAGCTCCTATAATTCACCCCTCCACTTT
TRBJ1-1 TRBV28 few 17 . CASRSYLRSVTNTEAFF TGTGCCAGCAGGTCCTACCTCAGATCCGTTACGAACACTGAAGCTTTCTTT
TRBJ2-7 TRBV28 many 13 . CASCTGKGYEQYF TGTGCCAGCTGCACAGGGAAGGGATACGAGCAGTACTTC
TRBJ2-3 TRBV12-3/TRBV12-4 . 16 . CASSSPEKHSVDTQYF TGTGCCAGCAGTTCCCCGGAAAAGCACTCAGTAGATACGCAGTATTTT
TRBJ2-1 TRBV5-1 few 20 TRBD2 CASSSPEKRETSESYNEQFF TGCGCCAGCAGCTCGCCGGAAAAAAGAGAAACTAGCGAATCCTACAATGAGCAGTTCTTC
TRBJ2-3 TRBV2 few 16 TRBD2 CASSPTAGLRGDTQYF TGTGCCAGCAGCCCAACCGCCGGACTGCGGGGGGATACGCAGTATTTT
TRBJ2-5 TRBV12-3/TRBV12-4 . 15 . CASSPDHPSQETQYF TGTGCCAGCAGCCCTGATCATCCCTCACAAGAGACCCAGTACTTC
TRBJ1-1 TRBV28 . 16 . CASSFAGTGGNTEAFF TGTGCCAGCAGTTTTGCAGGGACCGGGGGGAACACTGAAGCTTTCTTT
TRBJ2-3 TRBV7-2 many 17 TRBD2 CASSLARSSGSSDTQYF TGTGCCAGCAGCTTAGCTCGTTCTAGCGGGAGTTCTGATACGCAGTATTTT
TRBJ2-4 TRBV7-3 many 19 TRBD1 CASSLTPGQAQWGVNIQYF TGTGCCAGCAGCTTAACTCCGGGACAGGCCCAGTGGGGAGTTAACATTCAGTACTTC
TRBJ2-3 TRBV27 few 15 TRBD1 CASRQWTGRPDTQYF TGTGCCAGCAGACAGTGGACAGGGCGACCGGATACGCAGTATTTT
TRBJ2-1 TRBV11-1 . 16 TRBD2 CASSPRSSGTGNEQFF TGTGCCAGCAGCCCCAGGTCTAGCGGCACCGGCAATGAGCAGTTCTTC
TRBJ2-4 TRBV24-1 . 17 TRBD2 CATSDSAGDLAKNIQYF TGTGCCACCAGTGATTCGGCGGGGGACCTAGCCAAAAACATTCAGTACTTC
TRBJ1-5 TRBV28 few 14 TRBD1 CASLSYRGYQPQHF TGTGCCAGCCTAAGCTACAGGGGGTATCAGCCCCAGCATTTT
TRBJ1-1 TRBV12-3/TRBV12-4 few 13 . CASSLPPNRWAFF TGTGCCAGCAGTTTACCGCCGAATCGGTGGGCTTTCTTT
TRBJ2-3 TRBV7-6 many 16 TRBD2 CASSSGTSALTDTQYF TGTGCCAGCAGCTCCGGGACTAGCGCTCTCACAGATACGCAGTATTTT
TRBJ2-7 TRBV6-1 . 14 TRBD1 CASSSRDSAYEQYF TGTGCCAGCAGTTCCCGGGACAGCGCCTACGAGCAGTACTTC
TRBJ2-1 TRBV12-3/TRBV12-4 . 15 . CASSRESTVRNEQFF TGTGCCAGCAGTCGAGAGTCGACAGTTCGTAATGAGCAGTTCTTC
TRBJ1-1 TRBV7-6 . 15 . CASSPFGGTDTEAFF TGTGCTAGCAGCCCCTTTGGGGGGACGGACACTGAAGCTTTCTTT
TRBJ1-1 TRBV10-3 . 16 . CAISEEGLGANTEAFF TGTGCCATCAGTGAGGAAGGACTGGGCGCGAACACTGAAGCTTTCTTT
TRBJ2-2 TRBV28 . 18 . CASSSLPGKAIRTGELFF TGTGCCAGCAGTTCCCTCCCGGGTAAAGCTATTAGGACCGGGGAGCTGTTTTTT
TRBJ2-1 TRBV7-9 . 14 TRBD1 CASSFRGGQDEQFF TGTGCCAGCAGCTTCAGGGGTGGACAGGATGAGCAGTTCTTC
TRBJ2-1 TRBV5-1 once 14 TRBD1 CASQPGQGVGEQFF TGCGCCAGCCAACCGGGACAGGGGGTGGGTGAGCAGTTCTTC
TRBJ2-2 TRBV6-2/TRBV6-3 few 19 TRBD2 CASIKGTSGGRILTGELFF TGTGCCAGCATTAAGGGGACTAGCGGGGGCCGGATCCTGACCGGGGAGCTGTTTTTT
TRBJ2-5 TRBV11-2 few 13 . CASSLVPPETQYF TGTGCCAGCAGCCTAGTACCCCCAGAGACCCAGTACTTC
TRBJ2-7 TRBV20-1 . 13 TRBD1 CSARDRVRYEQYF TGCAGTGCGCGGGACAGGGTCCGGTACGAGCAGTACTTC
TRBJ1-6 TRBV27 few 15 . CASCRDWQLNSPLHF TGTGCCAGCTGCAGGGATTGGCAACTTAATTCACCCCTCCACTTT